This T cell receptor (beta chain) was found in a study of blood T cell repertoires in COVID-19. At the level of the study: Both acute and convalescent COVID-19 samples were obtained from the United States, Italy and Spain.

Those who participated ranged in age from roughly 18 to 89 years and resided in roughly 26 US areas. Cohorts were based on clinical histories the participants reported. Authors' processing steps: Amplified reference gene primers provided the basis for estimating nucleated cell counts. The repertoire was sequenced with immunoSEQ multiplex PCR; TCRdb's copy has only in-frame clones and lacks some. Clone size and V and J calls were adopted from that table, with D and trimming inferred from the DNA. In the table there are 300,000 to 350,000 clones, about 90% of which are singletons. The J segment lost 4 bases and the V segment lost 4 bases, leaving 6 bases of the junction unmatched. Germline V CDR1 and CDR2: GTSNPN, SVGIG (reference sequence). The CDR3 loop spans 14 amino acids.

The chain employs TRBV30 and TRBJ2-2; TRBD2 aligns across 7 bases. What was sequenced was PBMCs or T cells enriched from blood (not recorded which). The clonotype comes from a woman younger than 30 with acute COVID-19. CDR3: CAWKTGGGTGELFF. CDR3 DNA: TGTGCCTGGAAAACGGGGGGTGGCACCGGGGAGCTGTTTTTT.